The 18 T cell receptor beta chains listed next were all sequenced from one sample in a study of T cell responses to AZD1222 COVID-19 vaccine. Profiling relied on immunoSEQ multiplex PCR, and the TCRdb table lists in-frame clones only, not all of them. In the table there are 100,000 to 150,000 clones, approximately 93% of which are singletons. Sample: peripheral blood, taken on day 0 of AZD1222 vaccination. The source is an adult in good health.

The gene calls are TRBV5-1 and TRBJ2-1; TRBD2 matches at 8 bases. The CDR3 is 14 amino acids. Trimming at V came to 6 bases and at J to 7 bases, leaving 9 bases not matched to a gene. The germline gives CDR1 SGHRS, CDR2 YFSETQ. The CDR3 region has the DNA TGCGCCAGCACCTCTCTCCGGGAGGGAAATGAGCAGTTCTTC. Its translation is CASTSLREGNEQFF.

The J gene is TRBJ1-5, the V gene TRBV5-6; D unclear. The CDR3 loop spans 14 amino acids. Trimming took off 3 bases at V and 3 bases at J, with 10 bases between the two ends. From germline, CDR1 is SGHDT and CDR2 YYEEEE. The CDR3 DNA follows: TGTGCCAGCAGCTCCCCGGGAACCAATCAGCCCCAGCATTTT. Its protein is CASSSPGTNQPQHF.

The chain has TRBV6-6 and TRBJ1-1, with D uncertain. The CDR3 is 13 amino acids. CDR1 is MNHNY and CDR2 is SVGAGI in the germline V gene (reference sequence). V was trimmed by 5 bases and J by 1 base, leaving 8 bases between them. The CDR3 nucleotides are TGTGCCAGCAGTGTGGGGTGGAACACTGAAGCTTTCTTT. This gives the protein CASSVGWNTEAFF.

The V call is TRBV7-3, the J call TRBJ1-1; D ambiguous. CDR1 SGHTA and CDR2 FQGTGA come from the germline V gene. The germline V and J ends were trimmed by 5 bases and 3 bases, with 10 bases remaining between them. The CDR3 spans 13 residues. The CDR3 spells CASSVARDTEAFF. In nucleotides, the CDR3 is TGTGCCAGCAGCGTCGCGCGGGACACTGAAGCTTTCTTT.

This chain links TRBV9 with TRBJ2-3, with TRBD2 matching 12 bases. V shed 3 bases and J 5 bases; nucleotides not matched to a gene: 16. Per germline, CDR1 SGDLS and CDR2 YYNGEE. The CDR3 is 19 residues long. Written as DNA, the CDR3 is TGTGCCAGCAGCGCCGTAGGGGCTAGCGGGGGGGGCGCCAGAGATACGCAGTATTTT. It codes for CASSAVGASGGGARDTQYF.

The chain has TRBV30 and TRBJ1-6; D gene ambiguous. Germline V gives CDR1 GTSNPN, CDR2 SVGIG (reference sequence). Trimming left V 2 bases short and J 8 bases short, with 16 bases between. The CDR3 sequence is 15 residues long. The CDR3, as DNA: TGTGCCTGGAGTCCTAGTATTTCCCGGGATTCACCCCTCCACTTT. The encoded protein is CAWSPSISRDSPLHF.

The chain combines TRBV4-1 with TRBJ2-7; D is unclear. The CDR3 runs to 14 residues. CDR1 is MGHRA, CDR2 YSYEKL, per germline. V gave up 1 base and J gave up 2 bases, with 9 bases separating them. The CDR3 spells CASSQVFRAYEQYF. The CDR3 nucleotides are TGCGCCAGCAGCCAAGTTTTTCGGGCCTACGAGCAGTACTTC.

The genes are TRBV4-2 and TRBJ1-2; D unresolved. Trimming removed 3 bases from V and 11 bases from J, with 13 bases in between. From germline, CDR1 is LGHNA and CDR2 YNFKEQ. The CDR3 totals 12 residues. The CDR3 is CASSHVAGRYTF. The CDR3, as DNA: TGTGCCAGCAGCCACGTGGCCGGGCGATACACCTTC.

The gene calls are TRBV2 and TRBJ2-3; the D gene is possibly TRBD2 (6 bases). CDR1 and CDR2 from the germline V gene are SNHLY and FYNNEI. This CDR3 is 13 amino acids long. Trimming stripped 6 bases from V and 6 bases from J, with 13 bases between. The chain's CDR3 is CASRREYADTQYF. CDR3 sequence (DNA): TGTGCCAGCAGACGGGAGTATGCCGATACGCAGTATTTT.

The chain uses TRBV5-4 and TRBJ2-2; D call uncertain. Germline-derived CDR1 and CDR2 are SGHNT and YYREEE (reference sequence). The CDR3 has 13 residues. V was clipped by 8 bases and J by 3 bases, with 11 bases between them. The CDR3 here is CASLDLDTGELFF. The DNA for the CDR3 is TGTGCCAGTCTCGACTTAGACACCGGGGAGCTGTTTTTT.

This clone appeared once. CDR3 nucleotides: TGTGCTAGTGGTTTGGTGAGAGGTAGCGGGAGTTACAATGAGCAGTTCTTC. Residues: CASGLVRGSGSYNEQFF. The chain is built from TRBV12-5 and TRBJ2-1; TRBD2 matches 9 bases. This CDR3 spans 17 amino acids. The V gene end was trimmed by 0 bases and the J gene end by 4 bases; junction bases not matched to a gene: 7. CDR1 is LGHNT and CDR2 is FRNRAP in the germline V gene.

The gene calls are TRBV19 and TRBJ1-2; D uncertain. The CDR3 covers 13 residues. Deletions cut 8 bases from V and 0 bases from J, with 10 bases between. CDR1 is LNHDA and CDR2 is SQIVND in the germline V gene (reference sequence). In DNA, the CDR3 is TGTGCCAGTCTTTTCGCTCCTAACTATGGCTACACCTTC. Translating gives CASLFAPNYGYTF.

This chain links TRBV5-4 with TRBJ2-2; no firm D call. The V and J ends lost 4 bases and 6 bases respectively, with 7 bases between them. CDR3 length equals 12 residues. Per germline, CDR1 SGHNT and CDR2 YYREEE (reference sequence). The CDR3 loop reads CASSPHPGELFF. In nucleotides, the CDR3 is TGTGCCAGCAGCCCACATCCCGGGGAGCTGTTTTTT.

The gene calls are TRBV9 and TRBJ1-4, with D perhaps TRBD1 (6 bases). Looked up from germline, CDR1 is SGDLS and CDR2 is YYNGEE. The CDR3 has 18 amino acids. The ends were cut back, 0 bases at V and 3 bases at J, with 18 bases in the middle. In nucleotides, the CDR3 is TGTGCCAGCAGCGTAGCGGGGGGCCTATATGGGGCTAATGAAAAACTGTTTTTT. It specifies CASSVAGGLYGANEKLFF.

This chain uses TRBV3-1 (or the pseudogene TRBV3-2) with TRBJ1-1, with D maybe TRBD1 (6 bases). With 1 base removed from V and 4 bases from J, the gap between germline ends came to 13 bases. The germline gives CDR1 LGHDT, CDR2 YNNKEL (reference sequence). The CDR3 totals 15 residues. CDR3 amino acids: CASSQARGGSTEAFF. CDR3 bases: TGTGCCAGCAGCCAAGCCAGGGGTGGTTCCACTGAAGCTTTCTTT.

The chain is built from TRBV30 and TRBJ2-7; D possibly uses TRBD1 or TRBD2 (7 bases each). The CDR3 contains 13 residues. V dropped 4 bases and J dropped 12 bases, with 22 bases sitting between them. The V gene's germline CDR1 is GTSNPN and CDR2 SVGIG (reference sequence). CDR3 sequence: CAWTQGGTPYPYF. DNA for the CDR3: TGTGCCTGGACCCAGGGGGGGACACCCTATCCGTACTTC.

The CDR3 DNA sequence: TGTGCCAGCAGCCCTGGGACTAGCGGGAAGTCAGATACGCAGTATTTT. This translates into CASSPGTSGKSDTQYF. The chain recombines TRBV28 with TRBJ2-3; the match to TRBD2 covers 13 bases. This CDR3 is built from 16 residues. The J segment lost 4 bases and the V segment lost 6 bases, leaving 7 bases of the junction unmatched. Per germline, CDR1 MDHEN and CDR2 SYDVKM.

V gene TRBV7-8 combines with J gene TRBJ2-1; 9 bases fit TRBD1. V dropped 3 bases and J dropped 3; count of bases not matched to a gene: 3. From germline, CDR1 is SGHVS and CDR2 FQNEAQ. The CDR3 is 15 amino acids. This chain's CDR3 is CASSFTGGGYNEQFF. CDR3 in DNA: TGTGCCAGCAGCTTTACAGGGGGCGGCTACAATGAGCAGTTCTTC.